This section outlines one TCR beta chain sequence together with its context. Its target is unknown. This sample was taken from a study of post-analysis software for immune sequencing data. On the study more broadly: Several disease courses (relapsing-remitting, secondary progressive and progressive-relapsing) of multiple sclerosis were included.

Included in the TCR beta cDNA libraries were unique molecular identifiers. MiXCR was run by TCRdb on the PCR reads, yielding one entry per CDR3 protein. The table records approximately 260,000 distinct CDR3 sequences, around 34% of them present only once. Whole-study findings and limits: Five TRBV segments, TRBV5-6, TRBV5-1 and TRBV20-1 among them, were found more frequent in patients than controls. Relative to controls, patients with multiple sclerosis showed significantly lower normalized Chao1 diversity.

Trimming took off 0 bases at V and 13 bases at J, with 7 bases between the two ends. The germline V gene encodes CDR1 LNHNV and CDR2 YYDKDF (reference sequence). The CDR3 is made up of 11 amino acids. This clonotype was sampled from a girl aged 10-17 years with multiple sclerosis. Sequencing input: blood. The chain has TRBV15 and TRBJ2-1; no definite D call. CDR3 nucleotide sequence: TGTGCCACCAGCAGAGAAGGGTGCCAGTTCTTC. Its protein product is CATSREGCQFF.